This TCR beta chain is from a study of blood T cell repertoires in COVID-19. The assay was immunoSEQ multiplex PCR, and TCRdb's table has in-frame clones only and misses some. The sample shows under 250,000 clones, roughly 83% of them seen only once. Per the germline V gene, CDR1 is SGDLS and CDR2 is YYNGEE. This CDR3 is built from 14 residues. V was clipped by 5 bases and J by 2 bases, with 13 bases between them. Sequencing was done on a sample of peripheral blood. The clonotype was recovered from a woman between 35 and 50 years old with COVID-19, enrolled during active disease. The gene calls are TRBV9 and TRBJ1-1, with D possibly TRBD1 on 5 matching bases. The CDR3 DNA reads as TGTGCCAGCAGGTCAGGGCAGGGAAACACTGAAGCTTTCTTT. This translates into CASRSGQGNTEAFF.